Following are 24 T cell receptor beta chains from one sample sequenced in a study of tissue T cells after allogeneic stem cell transplantation. Clones were sequenced by immunoSEQ multiplex PCR, and TCRdb holds only the in-frame ones, with some missing. The sample lists 600 to 800 clones, about 80% occurring once. The specimen comprised mid-colon tissue, sampled at autopsy. The source is a female patient aged 18 to 49 with steroid-refractory graft-versus-host disease after an allogeneic stem cell transplant. Some T cells may be transferred from the graft donor.

The V and J genes are TRBV6-5 and TRBJ2-3; tentatively, D is TRBD2 (5 bases). V dropped 6 bases and J dropped 10 bases, with 23 bases sitting between them. The CDR3 is 15 residues long. Germline CDR1 and CDR2: MNHEY and SVGAGI. For the CDR3, the DNA is TGTGCCAGCAGCCTAAACTTTATGCTCGGGATTGCGCAGTATTTT. Translation gives CASSLNFMLGIAQYF.

The genes are TRBV7-9 and TRBJ1-2, with 7 bases that match TRBD1. Per the germline V gene, CDR1 is SEHNR and CDR2 is FQNEAQ (reference sequence). With V trimmed by 3 bases and J by 8 bases, 3 bases remained unmatched. The CDR3 is 12 residues long. The CDR3 loop reads CASSLTGWGYTF. CDR3 in DNA: TGTGCCAGCAGCTTGACAGGGTGGGGCTACACCTTC.

V gene TRBV9 combines with J gene TRBJ2-6, with D tentatively TRBD1 (6 bases). Germline values: CDR1 SGDLS, CDR2 YYNGEE. This CDR3 has 16 amino acids. V dropped 2 bases and J dropped 2 bases, with 11 bases sitting between them. The CDR3 DNA sequence: TGTGCCAGCAGCGTCCTAGGGGGAGCTGGGGCCAACGTCCTGACTTTC. Residues: CASSVLGGAGANVLTF.

The chain joins TRBV19 to TRBJ2-1, with 14 positions matching TRBD2. Germline V CDR1 and CDR2: LNHDA, SQIVND (reference sequence). V gave up 6 bases and J gave up 8 bases; unmatched junction bases: 9. This CDR3 comprises 16 residues. This CDR3 is CASSWPGLAGVYEQFF. The DNA for the CDR3 is TGTGCCAGTAGCTGGCCGGGACTAGCGGGAGTCTATGAGCAGTTCTTC.

The chain carries TRBV28 and TRBJ2-7; the D is unclear. There are 14 residues in the CDR3. The V gene's germline CDR1 is MDHEN and CDR2 SYDVKM. V lost 3 bases and J 0 bases, leaving 9 bases between the germline ends. CDR3 amino acids: CASSFRWLSYEQYF. The CDR3 DNA is TGTGCCAGCAGTTTCCGTTGGCTCTCCTACGAGCAGTACTTC.

The gene calls are TRBV11-2 and TRBJ2-3; D gene unclear. Germline V gives CDR1 SGHAT, CDR2 FQNNGV. This CDR3 is built from 12 residues. V shed 7 bases and J shed 2 bases, with 7 bases lying between them. The CDR3 DNA reads as TGTGCCAGCACAACTTACACAGATACGCAGTATTTT. Translating gives CASTTYTDTQYF.

This clone is hyperexpanded within its sample. The chain links TRBV6-5 to TRBJ1-1, with 10 bases aligning to TRBD1. Trimming at V came to 6 bases and at J to 5 bases, leaving 9 bases not matched to a gene. CDR1 is MNHEY, CDR2 SVGAGI, per germline. The CDR3 is made up of 15 amino acids. CDR3 protein: CASRHPDRGRTEAFF. The CDR3 DNA reads TGTGCCAGCAGGCACCCGGACAGGGGGAGGACTGAAGCTTTCTTT.

The chain joins TRBV7-9 to TRBJ2-1; D remains ambiguous. Germline lookup yields CDR1 SEHNR and CDR2 FQNEAQ (reference sequence). V was cut by 5 bases and J by 7 bases, with 6 bases left in between. The CDR3 length is 11 residues. CDR3: CASSPFNEQFF. As DNA, the CDR3 is TGTGCCAGCAGCCCCTTTAATGAGCAGTTCTTC.

The chain couples TRBV20-1 to TRBJ2-1; 16 bases are a match to TRBD2. The CDR3 has 20 amino acids. From germline, CDR1 is DFQATT and CDR2 SNEGSKA (reference sequence). V lost 3 bases, J lost 3 bases, and 14 bases stayed unmatched. As DNA, the CDR3 is TGCAGTGCTAGTCTAGTATTAGGGACTAGCGGGAGGGGAGGCTACAATGAGCAGTTCTTC. The encoded protein is CSASLVLGTSGRGGYNEQFF.

The V call is TRBV5-1, the J call TRBJ2-7; TRBD2 matches 11 bases. CDR3 length: 15 residues. Germline trimming cut 3 bases from V and 7 bases from J; bases unmatched to any gene: 9. In germline, CDR1 is SGHRS, CDR2 YFSETQ. The DNA of the CDR3 is TGCGCCAGCAGCTCACTAGCGGGAGCGCAGGGGGAGCAGTACTTC. Translating gives CASSSLAGAQGEQYF.

The V and J genes are TRBV3-1 (or the pseudogene TRBV3-2) and TRBJ1-6; no firm D call. The germline V gene encodes CDR1 LGHDT and CDR2 YNNKEL (reference sequence). The CDR3 covers 15 residues. V lost 6 bases to trimming and J lost 8 bases, with 17 bases between them. CDR3 nucleotides: TGTGCCAGCAGGCTCAAATGGACCCGGGATTCACCCCTCCACTTT. This sequence encodes CASRLKWTRDSPLHF.

The genes are TRBV4-1 and TRBJ2-1; 9 bases match TRBD2. This CDR3 comprises 18 residues. The germline V gene encodes CDR1 MGHRA and CDR2 YSYEKL. V lost 4 bases and J lost 9; bases outside the gene matches: 19. CDR3 protein: CASSPAPRLAVNLFEQFF. Written as DNA, the CDR3 is TGCGCCAGCAGCCCTGCACCCCGACTAGCGGTGAACCTTTTTGAGCAGTTCTTC.

This sequence joins TRBV10-1 and TRBJ2-1, with D unclear. The germline V and J ends were trimmed by 0 bases and 7 bases, with 19 bases remaining between them. The germline gives CDR1 WNHNN, CDR2 SYGVQD (reference sequence). The length of the CDR3 is 17 residues. Written as DNA, the CDR3 is TGCGCCAGCAGTGAGTCTAATTTTAGGAGCCTAGGGAATGAGCAGTTCTTC. Translated, it gives CASSESNFRSLGNEQFF.

This rearrangement joins TRBV4-1 to TRBJ2-7, with no clear D. Germline V gives CDR1 MGHRA, CDR2 YSYEKL. V was clipped by 2 bases and J by 1 base, with 9 bases between them. The CDR3 has 14 residues. In nucleotides, the CDR3 is TGCGCCAGCAGCCAACCGACTGAATCCTACGAGCAGTACTTC. It yields the protein CASSQPTESYEQYF.

The chain has TRBV7-3 and TRBJ2-4, with 13 bases matching TRBD2. After removal of 5 bases from V and 9 bases from J, the junction contained 10 bases not matched to a gene. The germline CDR1 and CDR2 sequences are SGHTA and FQGTGA. The CDR3 contains 16 residues. The CDR3 region is CASSLGTSGAGGIQYF. The CDR3 region has the DNA TGTGCCAGCAGCCTGGGGACTAGCGGGGCCGGGGGCATTCAGTACTTC.

The J gene is TRBJ2-3, the V gene TRBV2; D unresolved. This CDR3 comprises 14 residues. The germline gives CDR1 SNHLY, CDR2 FYNNEI. Trimming took off 1 base at V and 6 bases at J, with 11 bases between the two ends. CDR3 sequence (DNA): TGTGCCAGCAGTGAAGGAAGTAGCTACGATACGCAGTATTTT. This sequence encodes CASSEGSSYDTQYF. The whole variable domain, filled in from reference TRBV2 and TRBJ2-3, reads EPEVTQTPSHQVTQMGQEVILRCVPISNHLYFYWYRQILGQKVEFLVSFYNNEISEKSEIFDDQFSVERPDGSNFTLKIRSTKLEDSAMYFCASSEGSSYDTQYFGPGTRLTVL.

This clone was picked up one time. V usage is TRBV7-8 and J usage is TRBJ1-2, with unresolved D. The CDR3 has 13 residues. V lost 1 base and J lost 3, with 6 bases in between. Germline assignment: CDR1 SGHVS and CDR2 FQNEAQ. CDR3 DNA sequence: TGTGCCAGCAGCTTAGTACGGGACTATGGCTACACCTTC. It encodes CASSLVRDYGYTF.

The chain employs TRBV6-6 and TRBJ2-7; weak D call: TRBD1 (6 bases). CDR1 and CDR2 (germline): MNHNY, SVGAGI (reference sequence). This CDR3 is 15 amino acids long. Trimming shortened V by 2 bases and J by 4 bases, and 15 bases separated the two germline ends. The CDR3 region is CASSYIPDRRYEQYF. The CDR3 nucleotides are TGTGCCAGCAGTTACATCCCGGACAGAAGATACGAGCAGTACTTC.

J is TRBJ2-3 and V is TRBV5-1; TRBD1 aligns across 9 bases. Germline-derived CDR1 and CDR2 are SGHRS and YFSETQ. Germline trimming cut 4 bases from V and 1 base from J; bases unmatched to any gene: 1. The CDR3 spans 14 residues. CDR3 sequence: CASSGDRGTDTQYF. DNA of the CDR3: TGCGCCAGCAGCGGGGACAGGGGCACAGATACGCAGTATTTT.

This clone was seen only a few times. The chain combines TRBV15 with TRBJ1-5; 10 bases align to TRBD1. This CDR3 has 15 residues. Germline V lookup: CDR1 LNHNV, CDR2 YYDKDF (reference sequence). V lost 3 bases and J lost 4; bases outside the gene matches: 3. CDR3 in DNA: TGTGCCACCAGCAGGGGACAGGGGCCAAATCAGCCCCAGCATTTT. It translates to CATSRGQGPNQPQHF.

This clone was observed once. The V call is TRBV6-5, the J call TRBJ1-2, with TRBD1 as a possible D gene (6 bases). V shed 8 bases and J shed 4 bases, with 14 bases lying between them. The CDR3 is made up of 13 amino acids. Germline values: CDR1 MNHEY, CDR2 SVGAGI. CDR3 sequence: CASFLQGRYGYTF. CDR3 DNA sequence: TGTGCCAGCTTTTTACAGGGCCGCTATGGCTACACCTTC.

Written as DNA, the CDR3 is TGCGCCAGCAGCCCGTCCGGGGGTGAGACCCAGTACTTC. It translates to CASSPSGGETQYF. The chain uses TRBV4-1 and TRBJ2-5, with D perhaps matching TRBD2 (6 bases). The CDR3 extends over 13 amino acids. Trimming took off 4 bases at V and 5 bases at J, with 11 bases between the two ends. CDR1 is MGHRA, CDR2 YSYEKL, per germline.

The V and J genes are TRBV27 and TRBJ1-5; the D is unclear. The CDR3 is 12 amino acids. V was cut by 9 bases and J by 0 bases, with 6 bases left in between. Germline V gives CDR1 MNHEY, CDR2 SMNVEV (reference sequence). DNA of the CDR3: TGTGCCAGGAAAAGTAGCAATCAGCCCCAGCATTTT. It codes for CARKSSNQPQHF.

The V gene is TRBV6-6, the J gene TRBJ1-2; D gene unclear. This CDR3 region has 11 residues. Germline V gene data show CDR1 as MNHNY and CDR2 as SVGAGI (reference sequence). Trimming took off 7 bases at V and 4 bases at J, with 7 bases between the two ends. The CDR3 DNA reads as TGTGCCAGCATGACCCTCTATGGCTACACCTTC. Its translation: CASMTLYGYTF.